Each of the 2 T cell receptor beta chains below was sequenced from the same sample in a study of cytomegalovirus exposure and HLA in healthy donors. The PCR made use of 60 Vbeta and 13 Jbeta primers. The data were produced by immunoSEQ multiplex PCR, yet TCRdb's version contains in-frame clones alone and is incomplete. The sample's table shows 200,000 to 250,000 clones. The source material was PBMCs. All receptors derive from a woman in her 30s in good health and CMV-seropositive.

The J gene is TRBJ2-5, the V gene TRBV5-1, with D possibly being TRBD2 (6 bases). The CDR3 is 15 amino acids. Trimming cost V 4 bases and J 2 bases, with 15 bases left between them. Germline lookup yields CDR1 SGHRS and CDR2 YFSETQ. The CDR3: CASSNPRTIQETQYF. The CDR3 bases are TGCGCCAGCAGCAACCCTCGGACTATTCAAGAGACCCAGTACTTC.

The chain recombines TRBV19 with TRBJ1-5; 7 nucleotides agree with TRBD1. This CDR3 is built from 15 residues. V trimming: 5 bases; J trimming: 4 bases; junction bases outside the gene matches: 8. From germline, CDR1 is LNHDA and CDR2 SQIVND (reference sequence). CDR3 region: CASSGSGGQNQPQHF. DNA of the CDR3: TGTGCCAGTAGTGGTTCAGGGGGACAAAATCAGCCCCAGCATTTT.